What follows are 3 T cell receptor beta chains derived from one specimen sequenced in a study of cytomegalovirus exposure and HLA in healthy donors. Amplification used 60 Vbeta primers and 13 Jbeta primers. TCRdb's copy holds only in-frame clones and misses some; the assay was immunoSEQ multiplex PCR. Of approximately 160,000 clones listed, about 76% were seen once; the top ten hold 7.4%. Sequencing input: PBMCs. The source is a male donor in good health and CMV-seropositive.

This chain links TRBV5-1 with TRBJ1-1, with D tentatively TRBD1 (6 bases). Trimming stripped 5 bases from V and 9 bases from J, with 20 bases between. The CDR3 is 14 amino acids. Germline CDR1 and CDR2: SGHRS and YFSETQ. For the CDR3, the DNA is TGCGCCAGCAGATACGGACAGCGACCACAGAAAGCTTTCTTT. Its protein product is CASRYGQRPQKAFF.

In this sample, this clone turned up a few times. The J gene is TRBJ2-5, the V gene TRBV9; possible D gene TRBD2, 5 bases. The V end lost 3 bases, the J end lost 5 bases, and 5 bases lay between the germline ends. CDR3 length: 11 amino acids. Germline loops: CDR1 SGDLS, CDR2 YYNGEE. Here the CDR3 DNA reads TGTGCCAGCAGCGCGGGGGAGACCCAGTACTTC. It codes for CASSAGETQYF. The variable domain in full, completed from reference TRBV9 and TRBJ2-5, reads DSGVTQTPKHLITATGQRVTLRCSPRSGDLSVYWYQQSLDQGLQFLIQYYNGEERAKGNILERFSAQQFPDLHSELNLSSLELGDSALYFCASSAGETQYFGPGTRLLVL.

This clone was seen more than once but under ten times. The chain carries TRBV6-6 and TRBJ1-2; D is possibly TRBD1 (5 bases). The CDR3 has 14 amino acids. Germline CDR1 reads MNHNY; CDR2 reads SVGAGI (reference sequence). V was pared by 6 bases and J by 0 bases, with 11 bases between. The DNA for the CDR3 is TGTGCCAGCAGCGCGCAGGGTACTAACTATGGCTACACCTTC. Protein sequence: CASSAQGTNYGYTF.